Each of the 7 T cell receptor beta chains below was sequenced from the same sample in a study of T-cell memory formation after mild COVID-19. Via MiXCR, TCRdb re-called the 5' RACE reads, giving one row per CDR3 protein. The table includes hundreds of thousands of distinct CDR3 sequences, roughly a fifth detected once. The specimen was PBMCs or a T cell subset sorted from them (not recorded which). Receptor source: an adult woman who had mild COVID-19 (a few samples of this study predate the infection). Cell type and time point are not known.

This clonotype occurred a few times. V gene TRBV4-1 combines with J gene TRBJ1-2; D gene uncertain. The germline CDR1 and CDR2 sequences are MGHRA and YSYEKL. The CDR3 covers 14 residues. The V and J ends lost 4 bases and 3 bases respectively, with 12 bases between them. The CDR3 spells CASSPIGGDYGYTF. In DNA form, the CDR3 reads TGCGCCAGCAGCCCAATCGGCGGTGACTATGGCTACACCTTC.

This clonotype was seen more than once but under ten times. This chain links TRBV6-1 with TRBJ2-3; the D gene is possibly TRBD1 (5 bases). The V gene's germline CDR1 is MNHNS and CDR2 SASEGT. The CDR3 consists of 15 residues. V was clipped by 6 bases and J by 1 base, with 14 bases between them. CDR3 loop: CASSLQVWGTDTQYF. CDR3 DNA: TGTGCCAGCAGCTTACAGGTGTGGGGCACAGATACGCAGTATTTT.

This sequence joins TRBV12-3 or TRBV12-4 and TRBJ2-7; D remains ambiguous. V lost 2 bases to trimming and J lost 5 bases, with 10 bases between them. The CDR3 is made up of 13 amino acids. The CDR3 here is CASSLPNDDEQYF. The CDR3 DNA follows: TGTGCCAGCAGTTTACCCAACGACGACGAGCAGTACTTC.

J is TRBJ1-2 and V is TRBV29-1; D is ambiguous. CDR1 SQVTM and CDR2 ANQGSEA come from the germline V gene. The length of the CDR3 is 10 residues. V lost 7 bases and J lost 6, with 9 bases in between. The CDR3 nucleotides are TGCAGCGCTGAGGGAAATGGCTACACCTTC. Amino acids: CSAEGNGYTF.

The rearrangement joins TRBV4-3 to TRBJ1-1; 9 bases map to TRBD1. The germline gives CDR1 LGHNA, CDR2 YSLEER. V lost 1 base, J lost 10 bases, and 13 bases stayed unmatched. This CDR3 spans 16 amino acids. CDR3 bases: TGCGCCAGCAGCCAAGCCTGGACCGGGACAGGGAAAGGAGCTTTCTTT. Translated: CASSQAWTGTGKGAFF.

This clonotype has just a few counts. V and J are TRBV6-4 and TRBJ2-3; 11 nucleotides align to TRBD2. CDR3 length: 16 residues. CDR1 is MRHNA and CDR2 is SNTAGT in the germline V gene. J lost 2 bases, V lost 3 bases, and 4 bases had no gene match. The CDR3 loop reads CASSDLAGGFTDTQYF. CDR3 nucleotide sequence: TGTGCCAGCAGTGATCTAGCGGGGGGATTCACAGATACGCAGTATTTT.

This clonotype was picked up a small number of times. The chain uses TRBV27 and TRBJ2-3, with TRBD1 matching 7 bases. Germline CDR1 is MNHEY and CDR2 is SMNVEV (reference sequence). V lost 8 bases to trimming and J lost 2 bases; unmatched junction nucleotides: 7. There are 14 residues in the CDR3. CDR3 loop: CASAWTGPTDTQYF. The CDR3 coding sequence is TGTGCCAGCGCCTGGACAGGCCCCACAGATACGCAGTATTTT.